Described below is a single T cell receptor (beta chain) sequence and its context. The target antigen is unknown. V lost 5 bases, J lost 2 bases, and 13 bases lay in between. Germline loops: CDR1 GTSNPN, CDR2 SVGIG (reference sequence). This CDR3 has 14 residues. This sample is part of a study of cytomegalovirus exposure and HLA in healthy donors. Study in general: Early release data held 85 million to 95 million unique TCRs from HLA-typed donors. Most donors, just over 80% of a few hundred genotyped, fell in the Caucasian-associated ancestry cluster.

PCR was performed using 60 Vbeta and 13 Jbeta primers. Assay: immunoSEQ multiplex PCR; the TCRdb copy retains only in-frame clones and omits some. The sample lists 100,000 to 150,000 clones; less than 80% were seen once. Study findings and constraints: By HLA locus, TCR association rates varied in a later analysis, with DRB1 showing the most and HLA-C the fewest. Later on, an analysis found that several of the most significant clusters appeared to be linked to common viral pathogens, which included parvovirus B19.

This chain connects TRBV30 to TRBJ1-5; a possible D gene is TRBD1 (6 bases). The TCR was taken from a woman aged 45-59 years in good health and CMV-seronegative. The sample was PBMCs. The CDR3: CAWATTGGNQPQHF. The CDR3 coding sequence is TGTGCCTGGGCAACGACAGGAGGCAATCAGCCCCAGCATTTT. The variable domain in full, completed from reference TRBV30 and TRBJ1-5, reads SQTIHQWPATLVQPVGSPLSLECTVEGTSNPNLYWYRQAAGRGLQLLFYSVGIGQISSEVPQNLSASRPQDRQFILSSKKLLLSDSGFYLCAWATTGGNQPQHFGDGTRLSIL.